This T cell receptor beta chain was documented in a study of identical twins. This clonotype was observed many times. The antigen remains undetermined. A universal primer site was added by template switching, and unique molecular identifiers were carried by the cDNA. In TCRdb, the 5' RACE reads were re-called with MiXCR into one record per CDR3 protein. The repertoire has approximately 680,000 distinct CDR3 sequences, about 7% of them found once; the top ten carry 1.6%. All donors comprised healthy Caucasians. V shed 3 bases and J shed 7 bases, with 13 bases lying between them. The length of the CDR3 is 13 residues. Study results and caveats: Carriage of fewer insertions was seen in abundant cord blood beta clonotypes, whereas memory repertoires showed none. Cross-sectional statistics underpinned the conclusions; the same donors were not followed.

This same sample was also taken into another study, of yellow fever vaccine responses in identical twins.

This sequence was found in a woman between 18 and 29 years old in good health. This sequence joins TRBV12-3 or TRBV12-4 and TRBJ2-7, with unresolved D. Sequenced sample: PBMCs. The CDR3 here is CASSFPPNTEQYF. In DNA, the CDR3 is TGTGCCAGCAGTTTCCCCCCGAACACGGAGCAGTACTTC.